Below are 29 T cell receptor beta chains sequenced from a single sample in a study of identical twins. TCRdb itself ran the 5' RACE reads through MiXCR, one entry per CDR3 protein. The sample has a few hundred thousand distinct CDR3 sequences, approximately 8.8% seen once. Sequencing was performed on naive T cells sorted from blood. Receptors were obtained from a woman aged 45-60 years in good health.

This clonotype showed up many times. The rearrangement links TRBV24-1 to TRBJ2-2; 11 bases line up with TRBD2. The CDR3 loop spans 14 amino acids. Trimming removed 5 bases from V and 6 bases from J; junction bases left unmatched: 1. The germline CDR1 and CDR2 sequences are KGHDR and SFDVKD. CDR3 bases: TGTGCCACCAGTGCTAGCGGGAGGCCCGGGGAGCTGTTTTTT. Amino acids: CATSASGRPGELFF.

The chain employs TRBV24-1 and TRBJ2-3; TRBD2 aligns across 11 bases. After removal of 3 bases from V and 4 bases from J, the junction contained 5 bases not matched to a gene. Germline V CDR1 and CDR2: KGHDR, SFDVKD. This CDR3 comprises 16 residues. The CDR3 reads CATSDRTSGQADTQYF. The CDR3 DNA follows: TGTGCCACCAGTGATCGGACTAGCGGGCAGGCAGATACGCAGTATTTT.

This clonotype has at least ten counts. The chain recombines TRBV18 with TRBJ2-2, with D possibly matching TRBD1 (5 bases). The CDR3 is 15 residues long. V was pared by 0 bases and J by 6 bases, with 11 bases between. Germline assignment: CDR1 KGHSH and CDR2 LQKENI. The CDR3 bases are TGTGCCAGCTCACCACCGATGAAGGGGTCCGGGGAGCTGTTTTTT. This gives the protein CASSPPMKGSGELFF.

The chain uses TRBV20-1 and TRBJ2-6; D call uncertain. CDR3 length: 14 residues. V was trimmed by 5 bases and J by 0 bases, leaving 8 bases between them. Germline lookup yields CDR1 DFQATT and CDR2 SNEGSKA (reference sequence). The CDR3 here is CSAPLSSGANVLTF. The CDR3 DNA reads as TGCAGTGCTCCTCTAAGCTCTGGGGCCAACGTCCTGACTTTC.

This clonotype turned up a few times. The DNA for the CDR3 is TGCGCCAGCAGCTTGGGGGACAGGGGAGGAGAGACCCAGTACTTC. Amino acid sequence: CASSLGDRGGETQYF. The chain recombines TRBV5-1 with TRBJ2-5; 10 nucleotides match TRBD1. With V trimmed by 0 bases and J by 4 bases, 3 bases remained unmatched. The V gene's germline CDR1 is SGHRS and CDR2 YFSETQ. The CDR3 covers 15 residues.

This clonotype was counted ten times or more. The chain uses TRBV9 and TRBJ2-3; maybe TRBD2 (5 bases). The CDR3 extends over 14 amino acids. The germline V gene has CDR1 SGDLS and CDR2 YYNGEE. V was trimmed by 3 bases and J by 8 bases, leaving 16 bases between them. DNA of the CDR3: TGTGCCAGCAGCGCAAGCGGATCCCGCCTTACGCAGTATTTT. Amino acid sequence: CASSASGSRLTQYF.

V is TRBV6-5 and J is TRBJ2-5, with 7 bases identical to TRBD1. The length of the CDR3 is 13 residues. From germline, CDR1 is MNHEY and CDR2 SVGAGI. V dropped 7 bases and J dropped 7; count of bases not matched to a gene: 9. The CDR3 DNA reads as TGTGCCAGCAACCCGACAGGGTTAGGGACCCAGTACTTC. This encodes CASNPTGLGTQYF.

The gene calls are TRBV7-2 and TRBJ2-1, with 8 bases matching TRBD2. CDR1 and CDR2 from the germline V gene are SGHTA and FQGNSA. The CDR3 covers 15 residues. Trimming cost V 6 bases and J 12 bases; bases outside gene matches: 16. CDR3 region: CASRRPGTRVGLQFF. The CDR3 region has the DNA TGTGCCAGCAGGCGGCCCGGGACTAGAGTCGGCTTGCAGTTCTTC.

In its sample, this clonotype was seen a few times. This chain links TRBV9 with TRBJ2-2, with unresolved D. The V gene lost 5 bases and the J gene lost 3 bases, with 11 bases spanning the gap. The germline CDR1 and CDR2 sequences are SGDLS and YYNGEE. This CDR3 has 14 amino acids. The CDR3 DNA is TGTGCCAGCAGTTACAGTGCCGACACCGGGGAGCTGTTTTTT. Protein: CASSYSADTGELFF.

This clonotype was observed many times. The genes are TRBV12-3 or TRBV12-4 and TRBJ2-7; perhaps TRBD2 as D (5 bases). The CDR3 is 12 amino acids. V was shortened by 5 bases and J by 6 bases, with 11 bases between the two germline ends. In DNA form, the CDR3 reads TGTGCCAGCAGTACCGGGGTGGGCGAGCAGTACGTC. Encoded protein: CASSTGVGEQYV.

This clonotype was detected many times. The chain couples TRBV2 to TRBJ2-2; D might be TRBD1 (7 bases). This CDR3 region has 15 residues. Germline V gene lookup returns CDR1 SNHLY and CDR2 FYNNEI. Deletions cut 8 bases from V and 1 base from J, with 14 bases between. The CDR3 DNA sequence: TGTGCCAGCGTCTCAGGGGGGAAGAACACCGGGGAGCTGTTTTTT. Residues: CASVSGGKNTGELFF.

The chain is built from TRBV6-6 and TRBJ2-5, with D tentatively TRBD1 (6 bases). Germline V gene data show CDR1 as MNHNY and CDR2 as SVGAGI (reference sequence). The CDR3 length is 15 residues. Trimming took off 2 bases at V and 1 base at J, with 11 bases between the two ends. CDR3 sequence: CASSYRRQAQETQYF. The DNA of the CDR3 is TGTGCCAGCAGTTACCGTCGACAGGCCCAAGAGACCCAGTACTTC.

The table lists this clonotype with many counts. This CDR3 is CSARRVQETQYF. The CDR3 DNA reads TGCAGCGCACGCAGGGTCCAAGAGACCCAGTACTTC. The V and J genes are TRBV29-1 and TRBJ2-5, with a tentative D call TRBD1 (5 bases). The germline V gene encodes CDR1 SQVTM and CDR2 ANQGSEA. V dropped 7 bases and J dropped 1 base, with 10 bases sitting between them. This CDR3 region has 12 residues. The full variable domain, rest sourced from reference TRBV29-1 and TRBJ2-5, is SAVISQKPSRDICQRGTSLTIQCQVDSQVTMMFWYRQQPGQSLTLIATANQGSEATYESGFVIDKFPISRPNLTFSTLTVSNMSPEDSSIYLCSARRVQETQYFGPGTRLLVL.

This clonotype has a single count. CDR3 sequence reads: CASSLSEGNEQFF. CDR3 coding DNA: TGTGCCAGCAGCTTGTCCGAGGGCAATGAGCAGTTCTTC. The chain joins TRBV7-6 to TRBJ2-1, with a possible D match to TRBD2 (5 bases). The CDR3 contains 13 residues. The germline V gene has CDR1 SGHVS and CDR2 FNYEAQ. The V and J ends lost 3 bases and 6 bases respectively, with 9 bases between them.

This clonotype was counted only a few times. This CDR3 reads CATIQASVGYTF. The CDR3 nucleotides read TGTGCCACCATCCAAGCTTCGGTAGGCTACACCTTC. This chain connects TRBV10-3 to TRBJ1-2; no reliable D call. V was pared by 10 bases and J by 8 bases, with 17 bases between. The CDR3 extends over 12 amino acids. Germline CDR1 and CDR2: ENHRY and SYGVKD.

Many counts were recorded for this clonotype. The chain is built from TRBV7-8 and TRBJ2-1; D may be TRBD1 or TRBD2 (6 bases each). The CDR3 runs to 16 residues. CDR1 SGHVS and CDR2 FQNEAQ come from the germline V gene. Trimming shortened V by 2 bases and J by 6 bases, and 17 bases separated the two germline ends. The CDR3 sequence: CASSLLGGKVFNEQFF. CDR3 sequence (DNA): TGTGCCAGCAGCTTACTAGGGGGGAAAGTTTTCAATGAGCAGTTCTTC.

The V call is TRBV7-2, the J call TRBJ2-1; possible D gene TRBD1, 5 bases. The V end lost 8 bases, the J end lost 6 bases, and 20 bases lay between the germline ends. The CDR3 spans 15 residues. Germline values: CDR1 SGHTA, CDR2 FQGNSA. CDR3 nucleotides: TGTGCCAGCGGCGCAGCTCAGGGCAGGGTCAATGAGCAGTTCTTC. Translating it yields CASGAAQGRVNEQFF.

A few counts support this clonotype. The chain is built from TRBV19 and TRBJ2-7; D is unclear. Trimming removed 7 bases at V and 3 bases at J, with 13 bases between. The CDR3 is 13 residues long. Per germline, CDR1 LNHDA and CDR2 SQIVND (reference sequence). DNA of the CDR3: TGTGCCAGTATGGGGAAAAATCTCTACGAGCAGTACTTC. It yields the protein CASMGKNLYEQYF.

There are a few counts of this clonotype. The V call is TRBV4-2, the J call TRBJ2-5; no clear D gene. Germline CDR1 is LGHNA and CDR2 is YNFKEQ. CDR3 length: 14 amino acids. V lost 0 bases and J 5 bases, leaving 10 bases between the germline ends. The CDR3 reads CASSQDRGWETQYF. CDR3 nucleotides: TGTGCCAGCAGCCAAGATAGAGGATGGGAGACCCAGTACTTC.

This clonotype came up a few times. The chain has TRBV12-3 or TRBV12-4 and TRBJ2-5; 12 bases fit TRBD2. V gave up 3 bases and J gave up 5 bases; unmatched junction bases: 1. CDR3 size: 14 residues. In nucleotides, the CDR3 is TGTGCCAGCAGTTTGACTAGCGGGAGCGAGACCCAGTACTTC. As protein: CASSLTSGSETQYF.

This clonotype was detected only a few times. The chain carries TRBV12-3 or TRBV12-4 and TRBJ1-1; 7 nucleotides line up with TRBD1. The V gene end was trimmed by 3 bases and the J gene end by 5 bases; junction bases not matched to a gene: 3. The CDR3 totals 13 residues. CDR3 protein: CASSFDRATEAFF. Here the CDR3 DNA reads TGTGCCAGCAGTTTCGACAGGGCTACTGAAGCTTTCTTT.

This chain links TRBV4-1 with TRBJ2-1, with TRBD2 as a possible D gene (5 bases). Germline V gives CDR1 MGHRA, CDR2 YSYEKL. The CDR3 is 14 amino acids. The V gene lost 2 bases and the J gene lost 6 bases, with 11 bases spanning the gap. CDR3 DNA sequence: TGCGCCAGCAGCCAATCCCTAGCCGGCAATGAGCAGTTCTTC. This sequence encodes CASSQSLAGNEQFF.

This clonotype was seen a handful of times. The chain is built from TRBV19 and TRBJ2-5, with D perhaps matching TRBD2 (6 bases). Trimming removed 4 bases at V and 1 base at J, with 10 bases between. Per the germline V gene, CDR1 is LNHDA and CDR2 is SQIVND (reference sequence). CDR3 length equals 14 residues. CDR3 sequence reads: CASSTGELQETQYF. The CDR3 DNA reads TGTGCCAGTAGTACGGGGGAACTCCAAGAGACCCAGTACTTC.

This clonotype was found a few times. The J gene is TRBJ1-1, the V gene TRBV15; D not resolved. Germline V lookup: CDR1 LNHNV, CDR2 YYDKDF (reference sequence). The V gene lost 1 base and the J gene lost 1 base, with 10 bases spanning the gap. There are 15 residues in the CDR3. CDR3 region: CATSRARTENTEAFF. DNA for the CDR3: TGTGCCACCAGCAGAGCCCGGACGGAGAACACTGAAGCTTTCTTT.

CDR3: CASSSPGQGRRETQYF. CDR3 nucleotides: TGTGCCAGCAGCTCGCCGGGACAGGGGAGGCGGGAGACCCAGTACTTC. The chain uses TRBV7-2 and TRBJ2-5; 10 bases align to TRBD1. Germline CDR1 is SGHTA and CDR2 is FQGNSA. Germline trimming cut 4 bases from V and 5 bases from J; bases unmatched to any gene: 10. This CDR3 is 16 amino acids long.

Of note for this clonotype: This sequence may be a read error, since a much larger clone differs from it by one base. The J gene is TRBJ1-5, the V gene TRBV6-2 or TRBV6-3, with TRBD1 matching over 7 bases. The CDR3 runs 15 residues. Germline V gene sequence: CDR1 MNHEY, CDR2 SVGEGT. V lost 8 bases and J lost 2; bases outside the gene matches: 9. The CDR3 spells CASGRQGRGNQPQHF. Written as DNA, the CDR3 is TGTGCCAGCGGGCGACAGGGAAGGGGCAATCAGCCCCAGCATTTT.

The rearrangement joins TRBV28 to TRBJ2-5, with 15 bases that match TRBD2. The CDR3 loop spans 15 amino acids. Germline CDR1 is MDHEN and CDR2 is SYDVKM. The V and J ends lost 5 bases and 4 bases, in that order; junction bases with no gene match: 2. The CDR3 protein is CASSRTSGRGETQYF. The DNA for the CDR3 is TGTGCCAGCAGTAGGACTAGCGGGAGGGGAGAGACCCAGTACTTC.

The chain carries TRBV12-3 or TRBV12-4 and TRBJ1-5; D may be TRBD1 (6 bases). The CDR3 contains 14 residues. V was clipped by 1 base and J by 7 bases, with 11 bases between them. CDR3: CASSLEGHPQPQHF. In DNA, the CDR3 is TGTGCCAGCAGTTTAGAGGGACATCCACAGCCCCAGCATTTT.

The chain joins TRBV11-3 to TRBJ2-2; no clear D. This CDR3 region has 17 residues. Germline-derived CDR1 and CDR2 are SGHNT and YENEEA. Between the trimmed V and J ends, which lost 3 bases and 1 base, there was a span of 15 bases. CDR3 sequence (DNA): TGTGCCAGCAGCTTGGGCAGTCCCACCGGGAACACCGGGGAGCTGTTTTTT. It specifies CASSLGSPTGNTGELFF.